Listed here are 5 T cell receptor beta chains from one sample, sequenced in a study of T cell responses to AZD1222 COVID-19 vaccine. Only in-frame clones appear in the TCRdb table, and some are missing; sequencing was by immunoSEQ multiplex PCR. The sample lists tens of thousands of clones, 85% to 90% seen once, with 5% in the top ten. Here the sequenced sample was peripheral blood, taken 28 days after the second AZD1222 dose. Every receptor here comes from an adult who received the AZD1222 COVID-19 vaccine.

The CDR3 here is CASSLSGGPNTGELFF. Written as DNA, the CDR3 is TGTGCCAGCAGCCTTAGCGGGGGCCCGAACACCGGGGAGCTGTTTTTT. The chain uses TRBV5-4 and TRBJ2-2; 9 bases fit TRBD2. The V segment lost 4 bases and the J segment 0 bases; nucleotides outside the gene matches: 4. The length of the CDR3 is 16 residues. Germline V gene sequence: CDR1 SGHNT, CDR2 YYREEE (reference sequence).

J is TRBJ2-7 and V is TRBV6-5, with 11 positions matching TRBD2. V trimming: 0 bases; J trimming: 3 bases; junction bases outside the gene matches: 4. Germline-derived CDR1 and CDR2 are MNHEY and SVGAGI. CDR3 size: 16 residues. The CDR3 loop is CASSYSKTSGIYEQYF. As DNA, the CDR3 is TGTGCCAGCAGTTACTCCAAGACTAGCGGGATCTACGAGCAGTACTTC.

This clone was seen just once. The chain couples TRBV7-6 to TRBJ2-5; unclear D gene. The CDR3 sequence is 13 residues long. The V gene lost 4 bases and the J gene lost 4 bases, with 10 bases spanning the gap. Germline V gene sequence: CDR1 SGHVS, CDR2 FNYEAQ. The CDR3 DNA sequence: TGTGCCAGCAGCTCCGGGCCTTTAGAGACCCAGTACTTC. This gives the protein CASSSGPLETQYF.

The chain employs TRBV7-9 and TRBJ1-2; D perhaps matches TRBD1 (5 bases). The CDR3 consists of 12 residues. The germline V and J ends were trimmed by 3 bases and 9 bases, with 11 bases remaining between them. Germline V gene sequence: CDR1 SEHNR, CDR2 FQNEAQ (reference sequence). In DNA, the CDR3 is TGTGCCAGCAGCTTTTATCAGGGAAGCTACACCTTC. Its protein is CASSFYQGSYTF.

The V gene is TRBV30, the J gene TRBJ1-6; D remains ambiguous. Germline values: CDR1 GTSNPN, CDR2 SVGIG (reference sequence). The V gene lost 3 bases and the J gene lost 0 bases, with 9 bases spanning the gap. This CDR3 has 15 residues. The CDR3: CAWRSLSSYNSPLHF. The CDR3 DNA is TGTGCCTGGAGGTCGCTAAGCTCCTATAATTCACCCCTCCACTTT.